This T cell receptor beta chain came from a study of a mutant IDH1 vaccine in newly diagnosed glioma. Study-level findings and limits: Researchers report vaccine-induced immune responses in just under 95% of patients.

The method was immunoSEQ multiplex PCR; TCRdb's version includes in-frame clones alone and lacks a portion of them. This table holds 60,000 to 65,000 clones, 80% to 85% found once. Comment on this clone: The target antigen is unknown.

Germline trimming cut 6 bases from V and 2 bases from J; bases unmatched to any gene: 11. Germline V gene data show CDR1 as MNHEY and CDR2 as SMNVEV (reference sequence). CDR3 length: 19 amino acids. Time point defined: week 47, end of study. The study gave 300 ug of mutant IDH1 20-mer peptide per vaccine dose, with topical imiquimod. Those who donated had recent WHO grade 3 or 4 IDH1-mutant, ATRX-lost astrocytomas. The specimen comprised PBMCs, sampled from a glioma patient whose treatment included an IDH1 peptide vaccine. The clonotype originates from a man under 40 with glioma. The V gene is TRBV27, the J gene TRBJ2-4, with TRBD2 identical over 15 bases. The CDR3 nucleotides are TGTGCCAGCAGCGTTTTCGGACTAGCGGGGGGGCGATCCAAAAACATTCAGTACTTC. This gives the protein CASSVFGLAGGRSKNIQYF.